These T cell receptor beta chains were read from a single sample in a study of T cell responses to AZD1222 COVID-19 vaccine. The data were produced by immunoSEQ multiplex PCR, yet TCRdb's version contains in-frame clones alone and is incomplete. The table has 83,000 or so clones, more than 70% seen once. Sequences were derived from peripheral blood, sampled 28 days after the second AZD1222 dose. These receptors came from an adult who received the AZD1222 COVID-19 vaccine. Both conserved end residues are part of each CDR3. A D gene is named only where the DNA matches it firmly. Clone size is shown for a subset of rows, as once, few, many or a class of expanded clone.

>-|TRBJ1-1|TRBV27|-
TGTGCCAGCACCTCGGGGGGGAACACTGAAGCTTTCTTT
CASTSGGNTEAFF
>few|TRBJ1-2|TRBV6-1|TRBD1
TGTGCCAGCAGTGCAAACTCGGGACAGGCCATCTATGGCTACACCTTC
CASSANSGQAIYGYTF
>-|TRBJ1-1|TRBV21-1|-
TGTGCCAGCAGCTGGGGAAACACTGAAGCTTTCTTT
CASSWGNTEAFF
>few|TRBJ1-2|TRBV6-4|-
TGTGCCAGCAGTGACTCGGGAAACTATGGCTACACCTTC
CASSDSGNYGYTF
>once|TRBJ2-6|TRBV29-1|TRBD2
TGCAGCGTTGAGCCAGCGGGAGCCTCTGGGGCCAACGTCCTGACTTTC
CSVEPAGASGANVLTF
>-|TRBJ2-5|TRBV5-1|TRBD1
TGCGCCAGCAGCTTTCAGGGGGATCAAGAGACCCAGTACTTC
CASSFQGDQETQYF
>-|TRBJ1-5|TRBV6-5|-
TGTGCCAGCAGAGACAGGTGGAGTCAGCCCCAGCATTTT
CASRDRWSQPQHF
>-|TRBJ1-1|TRBV7-8|-
TGTGCCAGCAGCTTAGGGGGTTGGGGAACTGAAGCTTTCTTT
CASSLGGWGTEAFF
>-|TRBJ1-3|TRBV4-2|-
TGTGCCAGCAGCCAAGCTTACACAAGGTCATACTCTGGAAACACCATATATTTT
CASSQAYTRSYSGNTIYF
>-|TRBJ1-1|TRBV19|-
TGTGCCAGTGCCGGGCAGGGCCCGGGGAACACTGAAGCTTTCTTT
CASAGQGPGNTEAFF
>-|TRBJ1-6|TRBV19|-
TGTGCCAGTATAAAGGGCGGCGTGAACTTT
CASIKGGVNF
>-|TRBJ1-5|TRBV19|-
TGTGCCAGTAGCAACAGGGGCAATCAGCCCCAGCATTTT
CASSNRGNQPQHF
>-|TRBJ1-1|TRBV30|-
TGTGCCTGGAGTTGGGCAGGGGCGAACACTGAAGCTTTCTTT
CAWSWAGANTEAFF
>-|TRBJ2-1|TRBV3-1/TRBV3-2|TRBD2
TGTGCCAGCAGCCAAGGGCTAGCGGGAGCTGAGCAGTTCTTC
CASSQGLAGAEQFF
>-|TRBJ2-1|TRBV28|-
TGTGCCAGCAGTTTAGGCCCAATGGGGGATGAGCAGTTCTTC
CASSLGPMGDEQFF
>-|TRBJ2-3|TRBV21-1|-
TGTGCCAGCAGCAAAGTGGTCGCACCAACAGATACGCAGTATTTT
CASSKVVAPTDTQYF
>-|TRBJ1-4|TRBV5-6|-
TGTGCCAGCAGCTTGGACTTCGGGGAAAAACTGTTTTTT
CASSLDFGEKLFF
>-|TRBJ1-1|TRBV6-5|TRBD1
TGTGCCGAACAGGGGGCGGACACTGAAGCTTTCTTT
CAEQGADTEAFF
>-|TRBJ1-6|TRBV18|-
TGTGCCAGCTCCCCCGTCCCGACAAATTCACCCCTCCACTTT
CASSPVPTNSPLHF
>-|TRBJ2-7|TRBV6-5|TRBD1
TGTGCCAGCAGGCTTACAGGGGGCGAGCAGTACTTC
CASRLTGGEQYF
>-|TRBJ1-3|TRBV5-5|-
TGTGCCAGTACAGGCTCCTTCTCTGGAAACACCATATATTTT
CASTGSFSGNTIYF
>-|TRBJ2-3|TRBV15|TRBD2
TGTGCCACCAGCAGGGAGGTACGGACTAGTATCGCAGATACGCAGTATTTT
CATSREVRTSIADTQYF
>-|TRBJ1-1|TRBV11-2|TRBD1
TGTGCCAGCAGCTTAAGGTTCGGGGACAGCATGAACACTGAAGCTTTCTTT
CASSLRFGDSMNTEAFF
>once|TRBJ2-5|TRBV15|-
TGTGCCACCAGCAGAGGGTGGGGATTTCAAGAGACCCAGTACTTC
CATSRGWGFQETQYF
>-|TRBJ1-4|TRBV20-1|-
TGCAGTGCTAGTGAACAGTCGCATAATGAAAAACTGTTTTTT
CSASEQSHNEKLFF
>-|TRBJ1-5|TRBV5-6|-
TGTGCCAGCAGCTTGAATTGTTCGCAGGAGAACACCAATCAGCCCCAGCATTTT
CASSLNCSQENTNQPQHF
>-|TRBJ1-1|TRBV6-6|-
TGTGCCAGCAGTTACTCGGAGAACACTGAAGCTTTCTTT
CASSYSENTEAFF
>-|TRBJ2-1|TRBV7-9|-
TGTGCCAGCAGCTTAACTACTTCGTACAATGAGCAGTTCTTC
CASSLTTSYNEQFF
>-|TRBJ2-1|TRBV5-1|TRBD2
TGCGCCAGCAGAGCCGGGACTATGGATGAGCAGTTCTTC
CASRAGTMDEQFF
>-|TRBJ2-5|TRBV12-3/TRBV12-4|-
TGTGCCAGCAGTTTCCCCCGGGAGACCCAGTACTTC
CASSFPRETQYF
>-|TRBJ1-5|TRBV6-5|TRBD1
TGTGCCAGCAGCCTCACAGGGGTCAATCAGCCCCAGCATTTT
CASSLTGVNQPQHF
>-|TRBJ2-1|TRBV18|-
TGTGCCAGCTCGGCGGAGAATGAGCAGTTCTTC
CASSAENEQFF
>few|TRBJ1-1|TRBV7-8|-
TGTGCCAGCAGCCGCATCATGAACACTGAAGCTTTCTTT
CASSRIMNTEAFF
>-|TRBJ2-5|TRBV19|TRBD1
TGTGCCAGTAGTATAGGAGGGACAGGGAAGACCCAGTACTTC
CASSIGGTGKTQYF
>-|TRBJ1-1|TRBV5-1|-
TGCGCCAGCAGCTTGGGTCCCGTTGGGGGCTCCACTGAAGCTTTCTTT
CASSLGPVGGSTEAFF
>-|TRBJ1-1|TRBV30|TRBD1
TGTGCCTGGAGGCCCCTAGACAGGGTGAACACTGAAGCTTTCTTT
CAWRPLDRVNTEAFF
>-|TRBJ2-1|TRBV28|TRBD2
TGTGCCAGCAGCCGTCATACTAGCGGAGGCAATGAGCAGTTCTTC
CASSRHTSGGNEQFF
>-|TRBJ2-2|TRBV19|-
TGTGCCAGTAGTATCGGGCAGGGAATCACCGGGGAGCTGTTTTTT
CASSIGQGITGELFF
>-|TRBJ2-1|TRBV24-1|TRBD2
TGTGCCACCAGTGATAATAGCGGGAGGTACAATGAGCAGTTCTTC
CATSDNSGRYNEQFF
>-|TRBJ1-1|TRBV2|-
TGTGCCAGCAGTGAAAGGGACAAGGACACTGAAGCTTTCTTT
CASSERDKDTEAFF
>-|TRBJ1-6|TRBV18|-
TGTGCCAGCTCAACTCCCAATTCACCCCTCCACTTT
CASSTPNSPLHF
>once|TRBJ2-1|TRBV18|TRBD1
TGTGCCAGCTCACCACCCTGGACAGGAGCCAATGAGCAGTTCTTC
CASSPPWTGANEQFF
>-|TRBJ1-3|TRBV27|-
TGTGCCAGCAGTTTGGGAAGGGGGGCGCGAAACACCATATATTTT
CASSLGRGARNTIYF
>-|TRBJ1-1|TRBV7-9|-
TGTGCCAGCAGCTCCTGGGGGGCAGCAGGCGAAGCTTTCTTT
CASSSWGAAGEAFF
>-|TRBJ2-1|TRBV27|-
TGTGCCAGCAGTTTATCTGCAGGGTCCTACAATGAGCAGTTCTTC
CASSLSAGSYNEQFF
>-|TRBJ1-3|TRBV5-1|-
TGCGCCAGCACCCTGGGGGGGTCTGGAAACACCATATATTTT
CASTLGGSGNTIYF
>once|TRBJ2-1|TRBV2|-
TGTGCCGGTGGGGTCTCTGGTGAGCAGTTCTTC
CAGGVSGEQFF
>-|TRBJ1-5|TRBV28|TRBD1
TGTGCCAGCAGTTTTAGACAGGGGGGTCAGCCCCAGCATTTT
CASSFRQGGQPQHF
>once|TRBJ2-2|TRBV7-2|-
TGTGCCAGCAGCTCCCCAAACACCGGGGAGCTGTTTTTT
CASSSPNTGELFF
>-|TRBJ1-5|TRBV24-1|-
TGTGCCACCAGTGATTTGGAGTCATATAGCAATCAGCCCCAGCATTTT
CATSDLESYSNQPQHF
>-|TRBJ1-3|TRBV11-3|-
TGTGCCAGCAGCTTGACGACAGGAAACACCATATATTTT
CASSLTTGNTIYF
>-|TRBJ2-7|TRBV6-1|TRBD2
TGTGCCAGCAGTGAAGAACTAGCGGGAGCGTACGAGCAGTACTTC
CASSEELAGAYEQYF